This T cell receptor (beta chain) comes out of a study of vaccination and CD4 T cells after COVID-19. Study-wide background: Post-vaccine sampling followed dose two by a median about 69 days (range 14 to 241). Overlapping spike peptides from SARS-CoV-2, HCoV-NL63, HCoV-OC43 and HCoV-229E served to stimulate the cells.

The Oncomine TCR Beta short-read assay was applied to DNA of cultured CD4+ T cells. It was from cultured CD4+ T cells that genomic DNA was extracted. TCRdb re-called the PCR reads through MiXCR, storing one row per CDR3 protein. The sample includes thousands of distinct CDR3 sequences, roughly 45% seen only once; the top ten take around 10%. The CDR3 is 14 residues long. In germline, CDR1 is DFQATT, CDR2 SNEGSKA (reference sequence). After removal of 1 base from V and 0 bases from J, the junction contained 3 bases not matched to a gene. This clonotype was counted between two and nine times. What it recognizes is unknown. Regarding treatment: roughly ten-day PBMC culture with coronavirus spike peptide pools or control peptides (ViraFEST assay). Peptide pools at about 11 ug/ml, together with 7.5 to 10 IU/ml IL-2, were added to cultures of roughly 2 million PBMCs per well.

Sequencing input: CD4+ T cells from blood, cultured in vitro. The TCR comes from a human donor who had recovered from COVID-19. The chain uses TRBV20-1 and TRBJ2-7, with 7 bases aligning to TRBD1. CDR3 coding DNA: TGCAGTGCTAGAGGGACAGGCTACTCCTACGAGCAGTACTTC. It specifies CSARGTGYSYEQYF.